The entry that follows covers one T cell receptor (beta chain) sequence. The target antigen is unknown. This sample was included in a study of T cell responses to AZD1222 COVID-19 vaccine. Overall study results and limits: Every sample of the repertoires postdated the peak T cell response. Clonal diversity was possibly underestimated; the donors were predominantly white British and more often female. Nearly half of spike-specific TCRs reportedly target unmutated variant regions.

This CDR3 comprises 16 residues. After removal of 0 bases from V and 7 bases from J, the junction contained 7 bases not matched to a gene. Germline V lookup: CDR1 SGHNT, CDR2 YYREEE (reference sequence). Profiling relied on immunoSEQ multiplex PCR, and the TCRdb table lists in-frame clones only, not all of them. Of under 200,000 clones listed, roughly nine tenths were seen once; the top ten hold over 1%. J is TRBJ2-5 and V is TRBV5-4; TRBD2 matches 12 bases. Sequenced material: peripheral blood, taken 28 days after the second AZD1222 dose. This receptor was obtained from an adult who received the AZD1222 COVID-19 vaccine. The CDR3 is CASSLGLAGGQGTQYF. For the CDR3, the DNA is TGTGCCAGCAGCTTGGGCCTAGCGGGGGGGCAGGGGACCCAGTACTTC.